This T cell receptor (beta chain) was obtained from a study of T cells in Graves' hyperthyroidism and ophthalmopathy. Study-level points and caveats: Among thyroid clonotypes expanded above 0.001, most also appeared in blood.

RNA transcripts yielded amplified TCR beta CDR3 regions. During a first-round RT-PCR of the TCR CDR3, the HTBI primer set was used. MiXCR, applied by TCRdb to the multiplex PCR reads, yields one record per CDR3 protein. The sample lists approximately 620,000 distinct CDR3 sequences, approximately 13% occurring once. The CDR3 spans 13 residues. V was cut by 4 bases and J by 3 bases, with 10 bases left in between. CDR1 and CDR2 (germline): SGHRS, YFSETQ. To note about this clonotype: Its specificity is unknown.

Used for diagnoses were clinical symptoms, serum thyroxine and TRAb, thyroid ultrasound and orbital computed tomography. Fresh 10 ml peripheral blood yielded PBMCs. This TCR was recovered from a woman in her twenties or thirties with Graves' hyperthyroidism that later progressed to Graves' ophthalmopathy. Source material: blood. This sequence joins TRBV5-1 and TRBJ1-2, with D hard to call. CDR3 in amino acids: CASSSDGDYGYTF. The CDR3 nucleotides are TGCGCCAGCAGCAGCGACGGTGACTATGGCTACACCTTC.